This record looks at one T cell receptor beta chain sequence and its context. Its target is not known. V lost 3 bases, J lost 0 bases, and 12 bases lay in between. Germline lookup yields CDR1 SGHRS and CDR2 YFSETQ. The CDR3 extends over 15 amino acids. The data are from a study of neoadjuvant anti-PD-1 for oral cavity cancer. Study results and limitations: Post-nivolumab, blood T cell clonality was significantly elevated in non-responders.

Data came from immunoSEQ multiplex PCR; TCRdb stores just in-frame clones and leaves some out. Of about 14,000 clones listed, 62% are singletons. These newly diagnosed stage II-IVA oral cavity squamous cell carcinoma patients had no prior systemic or radiation treatment. PBMCs were not maintained or expanded in culture before analysis. This clonotype originated in a person aged 40 to 85 with oral cavity squamous cell carcinoma. The chain uses TRBV5-1 and TRBJ1-2; no firm D call. The sequencing here drew on PBMCs, taken before nivolumab (anti-PD-1) treatment. Written as DNA, the CDR3 is TGCGCCAGCAGCTGGGGTACGGGATCTAACTATGGCTACACCTTC. It yields the protein CASSWGTGSNYGYTF.